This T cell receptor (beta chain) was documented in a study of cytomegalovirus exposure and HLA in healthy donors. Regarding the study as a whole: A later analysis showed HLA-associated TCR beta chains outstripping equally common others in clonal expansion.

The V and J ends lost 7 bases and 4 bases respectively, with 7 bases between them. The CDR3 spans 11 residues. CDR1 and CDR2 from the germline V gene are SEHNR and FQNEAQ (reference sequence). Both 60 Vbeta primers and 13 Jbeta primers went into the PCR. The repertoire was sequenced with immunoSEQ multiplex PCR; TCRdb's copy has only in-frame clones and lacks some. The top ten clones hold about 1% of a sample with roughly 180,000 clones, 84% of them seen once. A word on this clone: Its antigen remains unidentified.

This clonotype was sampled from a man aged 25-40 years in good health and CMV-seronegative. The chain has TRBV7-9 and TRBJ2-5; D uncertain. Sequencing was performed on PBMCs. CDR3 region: CASTPVETQYF. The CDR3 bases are TGTGCCAGCACACCAGTAGAGACCCAGTACTTC.